The T cell receptor beta chain described here comes from a study of CD8+CD57+ T cells in acquired aplastic anemia (dated by TCRdb to 2017 to 2018). As for the study more broadly: Extracted DNA from sorted CD4+ and CD8+ cells averaged about 3.4 ug, ranging from roughly 0.2 to 30 ug. For healthy donor samples, the average read count was around 9.8 million for CD4+ cells and around 12 million for CD8+ cells. The full study reports these points: Although roughly 29 CD8+ CDR3 sequences were shared by patients and controls, these sequences appeared highly expressed in patients and within the immunodominant clones of patients. Between patients and healthy controls, no significant difference in CD8+ Simpson's diversity was found (P=0.060).

As regards this clonotype: Its antigen target is currently unknown. There are no base qualities to consult, and no much larger clone falls within one base.

TCR repertoires of sorted CD4+ and CD8+ blood T cells from severe aplastic anemia patients and healthy subjects were deep-sequenced in the study. Ficoll-Paque density gradient centrifugation was used to isolate peripheral blood mononuclear cells. Before DNA extraction, CD4+ and CD8+ T cells were sorted by FACS or by magnetic beads. TCR beta VDJ combination and CDR3 sequence profiling used genomic DNA as the template. An Illumina HiSeq 2000 was used for TCR repertoire sequencing. In the original analysis: TRBV/TRBJ rearrangement plots, CDR3 size and DJ length profiles, and Simpson's diversity index were used to assess repertoires. The most abundant DNA sequence in the deep sequencing data was defined as the immunodominant clone. CDR3 amino acid sequences were checked for sharing across subjects and were also compared against the VDJdb database and published repertoires. TCRdb's own reprocessing of the public reads used fastp at Q25 and MiXCR and kept productive beta chains. Rows with a matching CDR3 protein are joined into one entry that keeps the most common DNA and genes. The V and J calls, along with clone size, are taken from TCRdb and not from the paper's own processing. Recorded for this sample are around 230,000 distinct CDR3 sequences; 61% of them occurred a single time. About 31% of the sample belongs to the ten largest clones.

Sequencing was performed on sorted CD4+, CD8+, or CD8+CD57+ T cells (not recorded which) from PBMCs. The clonotype originates from a human donor in good health.

The CDR3 protein sequence reads: CSARGPAGYEQYF. The bases read TGCAGTGCTAGAGGTCCAGCTGGCTACGAGCAGTACTTC. The receptor chain draws on TRBV20-1 and TRBJ2-7, with an unclear D gene assignment. Taken from cysteine to phenylalanine, the CDR3 has 13 residues. The only DNA kept is the CDR3, 39 bases in frame from the first base. Cut back by 1 base and 3 bases, the V and J ends lie 10 bases apart. CDR1 is given as DFQATT and CDR2 as SNEGSKA, both from the germline V gene (reference sequence).